Listed here are 23 T cell receptor beta chains from one sample, sequenced in a study of chemoradiotherapy in HPV16-positive cancers. Here immunoSEQ multiplex PCR was the method, and the copy in TCRdb shows in-frame clones only, minus some. The data contain approximately 5,900 clones, roughly 73% of them singletons. The input for sequencing was tumor tissue, taken from a patient who underwent chemoradiotherapy. These TCRs come from a human donor with HPV-associated anogenital cancer.

The chain links TRBV2 to TRBJ1-5; D is possibly TRBD1 (6 bases). The V end lost 6 bases, the J end lost 2 bases, and 14 bases lay between the germline ends. Germline assignment: CDR1 SNHLY and CDR2 FYNNEI. The CDR3 covers 15 residues. The CDR3 protein is CASSRDRRGNQPQHF. The CDR3 DNA sequence: TGTGCCAGCAGCCGAGACAGGAGAGGCAATCAGCCCCAGCATTTT.

CDR3: CASHRDPVAQYF. The CDR3 DNA reads TGTGCCAGTCACAGGGATCCCGTGGCCCAGTACTTC. The chain is built from TRBV6-5 and TRBJ2-5; possibly TRBD1 for D (6 bases). There are 12 residues in the CDR3. Deletions cut 9 bases from V and 9 bases from J, with 17 bases between. Germline V gene sequence: CDR1 MNHEY, CDR2 SVGAGI.

The V and J genes are TRBV11-3 and TRBJ2-3, with 9 nucleotides matching TRBD2. The germline gives CDR1 SGHNT, CDR2 YENEEA. The CDR3 runs to 14 residues. V was pared by 5 bases and J by 5 bases, with 5 bases of the junction left unmatched. CDR3 coding DNA: TGTGCCAGCAGCGGAGGACTAGCGCTAGATACGCAGTATTTT. This codes for CASSGGLALDTQYF.

The chain joins TRBV11-3 to TRBJ1-2; D is uncertain. The CDR3 runs to 15 residues. Germline V lookup: CDR1 SGHNT, CDR2 YENEEA. Trimming removed 1 base from V and 4 bases from J, with 13 bases in between. CDR3 protein: CASSLGNPDLYGYTF. The CDR3 region has the DNA TGTGCCAGCAGCTTAGGGAACCCGGACCTCTATGGCTACACCTTC.

V usage is TRBV6-6 and J usage is TRBJ2-3, with D possibly called TRBD1 or TRBD2 (7 bases each). The CDR3 has 16 residues. Germline V CDR1 and CDR2: MNHNY, SVGAGI (reference sequence). Trimming took 0 bases from V and 2 from J, leaving 12 bases between them. The CDR3 loop reads CASSYSQGGVTDTQYF. DNA for the CDR3: TGTGCCAGCAGTTACTCCCAGGGGGGGGTCACAGATACGCAGTATTTT.

The chain combines TRBV5-1 with TRBJ2-5; 9 nucleotides agree with TRBD1. CDR1 is SGHRS and CDR2 is YFSETQ in the germline V gene. The CDR3 has 16 amino acids. V gave up 3 bases and J gave up 5 bases; unmatched junction bases: 11. CDR3 amino acids: CASSSTPTGGKETQYF. CDR3 DNA: TGCGCCAGCAGCTCCACCCCCACAGGGGGCAAGGAGACCCAGTACTTC.

V gene TRBV10-3 combines with J gene TRBJ1-3; 11 nucleotides agree with TRBD1. This CDR3 is 18 amino acids long. V trimming: 9 bases; J trimming: 0 bases; junction bases outside the gene matches: 13. In germline, CDR1 is ENHRY, CDR2 SYGVKD. CDR3 coding DNA: TGTGCCATGAGGGGATCACCCGGGACAGGGGGCTCTGGAAACACCATATATTTT. It codes for CAMRGSPGTGGSGNTIYF.

The J gene is TRBJ2-5, the V gene TRBV30, with D perhaps matching TRBD1 (5 bases). V shed 7 bases and J shed 1 base, with 10 bases lying between them. CDR3 size: 12 residues. Germline V CDR1 and CDR2: GTSNPN, SVGIG (reference sequence). The CDR3 here is CASLTAQETQYF. DNA for the CDR3: TGTGCCTCTCTGACAGCCCAAGAGACCCAGTACTTC.

This clone has only one observation. The rearrangement joins TRBV6-1 to TRBJ1-4, with a weak D call TRBD1 (6 bases). Germline assignment: CDR1 MNHNS and CDR2 SASEGT. The CDR3 has 14 residues. Deletions cut 4 bases from V and 3 bases from J, with 9 bases between. The CDR3 DNA reads as TGTGCCAGCAGTGCAACAGGGCCTAATGAAAAACTGTTTTTT. It encodes CASSATGPNEKLFF.

The chain joins TRBV9 to TRBJ1-2, with 7 bases matching TRBD1. V lost 3 bases, J lost 4 bases, and 6 bases stayed unmatched. The CDR3 runs 14 residues. Germline CDR1 and CDR2: SGDLS and YYNGEE. CDR3 sequence: CASSGWTGSYGYTF. CDR3 DNA sequence: TGTGCCAGCAGCGGTTGGACAGGCTCCTATGGCTACACCTTC.

This clone has a handful of counts. In DNA form, the CDR3 reads TGTGCCAGCAGCGTACAGGCCCTAGCGGTAGAGACCCAGTACTTC. It specifies CASSVQALAVETQYF. V usage is TRBV9 and J usage is TRBJ2-5; 7 nucleotides align to TRBD2. Germline assignment: CDR1 SGDLS and CDR2 YYNGEE. This CDR3 contains 15 residues. Trimming cost V 1 base and J 4 bases; bases outside gene matches: 7.

CDR3 protein: CASNPTGLSGANVLTF. In nucleotides, the CDR3 is TGTGCCAGCAACCCGACTGGCCTCTCTGGGGCCAACGTCCTGACTTTC. The chain couples TRBV6-6 to TRBJ2-6; no definite D call. The CDR3 loop spans 16 amino acids. Between the trimmed V and J ends, which lost 7 bases and 0 bases, there was a span of 13 bases. Germline values: CDR1 MNHNY, CDR2 SVGAGI (reference sequence).

The chain has TRBV4-2 and TRBJ2-7, with 12 bases lining up with TRBD1. The trim removed 1 base at V and 6 bases at J, leaving 7 bases unmatched. This CDR3 contains 16 residues. CDR1 is LGHNA and CDR2 is YNFKEQ in the germline V gene. This CDR3 reads CASSQALGQGAGEQYF. CDR3 sequence (DNA): TGTGCCAGCAGCCAAGCTTTGGGACAGGGGGCTGGCGAGCAGTACTTC.

This clone has just a few counts. This sequence joins TRBV11-2 and TRBJ2-7; unclear D gene. CDR3 length equals 15 residues. The germline gives CDR1 SGHAT, CDR2 FQNNGV. V was pared by 5 bases and J by 2 bases, with 16 bases between. The CDR3 loop reads CASSPDMGVPYEQYF. CDR3 in DNA: TGTGCCAGCAGCCCGGATATGGGCGTTCCCTACGAGCAGTACTTC.

The chain is built from TRBV5-5 and TRBJ2-7, with 9 bases matching TRBD1. V shed 4 bases and J 0 bases; nucleotides not matched to a gene: 5. Germline CDR1 reads SGHKS; CDR2 reads YYEKEE (reference sequence). The CDR3 sequence is 15 residues long. Written as DNA, the CDR3 is TGTGCCAGCAGCCCGGGACAGGGTCCCTCCTACGAGCAGTACTTC. It translates to CASSPGQGPSYEQYF.

The chain uses TRBV18 and TRBJ1-1, with TRBD1 identical over 8 bases. This CDR3 region has 14 residues. Germline V gene sequence: CDR1 KGHSH, CDR2 LQKENI. V shed 2 bases, J shed 5 bases, and the junction held 4 bases outside the gene matches. CDR3: CASSPEQGVTEAFF. The CDR3 DNA reads TGTGCCAGCTCACCAGAACAGGGGGTGACTGAAGCTTTCTTT.

The chain links TRBV4-1 to TRBJ2-1, with TRBD2 matching over 13 bases. Germline CDR1 is MGHRA and CDR2 is YSYEKL. J gave up 1 base and V 1 base, and 1 base lay outside the gene matches. CDR3 length: 17 amino acids. The CDR3 DNA follows: TGCGCCAGCAGCCAAGGGGGACTAGCGGGGTCCTACAATGAGCAGTTCTTC. Protein product: CASSQGGLAGSYNEQFF.

As concerns this clone: The same CDR3 is also encoded by other DNA sequences in this sample. The chain is built from TRBV18 and TRBJ1-2; possibly TRBD1 for D (5 bases). Deletions cut 3 bases from V and 4 bases from J, with 12 bases between. The V gene's germline CDR1 is KGHSH and CDR2 LQKENI. CDR3 length equals 14 residues. CDR3 nucleotide sequence: TGTGCCAGCTCACCGGGGGACCGCGGCTATGGCTACACCTTC. The encoded protein is CASSPGDRGYGYTF.

In its sample, this clone was seen a few times. The chain has TRBV7-2 and TRBJ2-7; 8 bases align to TRBD2. CDR3 size: 16 residues. In germline, CDR1 is SGHTA, CDR2 FQGNSA. J lost 0 bases, V lost 3 bases, and 7 bases had no gene match. Here the CDR3 DNA reads TGTGCCAGCAGCTTGGATAGCGGGACAAGCTCCTACGAGCAGTACTTC. It encodes CASSLDSGTSSYEQYF.

The CDR3 DNA reads as TGTGCCAGCAGCCTCCAGGGCCGCGGGAGTCATGAGCAGTTCTTC. It translates to CASSLQGRGSHEQFF. The genes are TRBV28 and TRBJ2-1, with TRBD2 identical over 7 bases. V lost 6 bases and J lost 8; bases outside the gene matches: 13. Germline V CDR1 and CDR2: MDHEN, SYDVKM. CDR3 length equals 15 residues.

This clone was detected a few times. The gene calls are TRBV27 and TRBJ2-6; 10 bases agree with TRBD1. Per the germline V gene, CDR1 is MNHEY and CDR2 is SMNVEV (reference sequence). V lost 6 bases, J lost 4 bases, and 6 bases stayed unmatched. The CDR3 sequence is 16 residues long. The DNA of the CDR3 is TGTGCCAGCAGGAGACAGGGGGCGCGAGGGGCCAACGTCCTGACTTTC. Encoded protein: CASRRQGARGANVLTF.

This chain connects TRBV6-5 to TRBJ1-2, with 9 bases fitting TRBD1. The CDR3 loop spans 13 amino acids. The V gene's germline CDR1 is MNHEY and CDR2 SVGAGI. The V gene end was trimmed by 5 bases and the J gene end by 8 bases; junction bases not matched to a gene: 6. CDR3 region: CASSATGGSGYTF. DNA for the CDR3: TGTGCCAGCAGTGCCACAGGGGGCTCAGGCTACACCTTC.

The genes are TRBV5-1 and TRBJ2-7; 10 nucleotides line up with TRBD1. V trimming: 4 bases; J trimming: 2 bases; junction bases outside the gene matches: 6. Germline CDR1 reads SGHRS; CDR2 reads YFSETQ. The CDR3 totals 15 residues. The CDR3 coding sequence is TGCGCCAGCAGCCTCACCGGGACAGGGGCCTACGAGCAGTACTTC. Translated: CASSLTGTGAYEQYF.